A selection of T cell receptor beta chains follows, all from one sample in a study of T cells in Graves' hyperthyroidism and ophthalmopathy. MiXCR, applied by TCRdb to the multiplex PCR reads, yields one record per CDR3 protein. The table lists about 590,000 distinct CDR3 sequences, around 16% of them singletons, with roughly 7.3% in the top ten. The sample taken for sequencing was blood. The receptors originated from a woman aged 25 to 39 with Graves' hyperthyroidism. Both conserved end residues are trimmed from each CDR3. The order of the fields is J gene, V gene, CDR3 protein.

TRBJ2-7	TRBV5-4	ASSFSAGGAYEQY
TRBJ1-1	TRBV29-1	SVGQGLATEAF
TRBJ2-2	TRBV6-2/TRBV6-3	ASSRTSRNTGELF
TRBJ1-2	TRBV7-9	ASSPGQGVSYT
TRBJ1-5	TRBV30	AWSVRANQPQH
TRBJ2-7	TRBV11-2	ASSYQGLAHYEQY
TRBJ1-5	TRBV24-1	AAGQRNQPQH
TRBJ1-2	TRBV3-1	ASSQGGYGYT
TRBJ2-1	TRBV7-9	ASSSLAGVVLYEQF
TRBJ2-1	TRBV6-1	ASSADRPRGDEQF
TRBJ2-7	TRBV11-3	ASSTGGPYEQY
TRBJ2-7	TRBV28	ASSLSGGRSYGQY
TRBJ2-7	TRBV7-3	ASSFPHVGQVFHEQY
TRBJ2-7	TRBV29-1	SVADSHLYEQY
TRBJ1-1	TRBV12-3/TRBV12-4	ASSLGSGAF
TRBJ2-2	TRBV25-1	ASSEFKAGELF
TRBJ2-3	TRBV29-1	SVQGGGTLDTQY
TRBJ2-1	TRBV7-3	ASSLGLASGRSNNEQF
TRBJ1-1	TRBV5-1	ASSLTGQGTEAF
TRBJ2-3	TRBV20-1	SARTGGTDTQY
TRBJ1-4	TRBV27	ASSLSMGATNEKLF
TRBJ2-1	TRBV7-9	ASSFERRAGSYNEQF
TRBJ2-1	TRBV6-5	ASSYSREIGNEQF
TRBJ2-7	TRBV3-1	ASSPRTAGTSGYEQY
TRBJ2-2	TRBV3-1	ASSFSVGELF